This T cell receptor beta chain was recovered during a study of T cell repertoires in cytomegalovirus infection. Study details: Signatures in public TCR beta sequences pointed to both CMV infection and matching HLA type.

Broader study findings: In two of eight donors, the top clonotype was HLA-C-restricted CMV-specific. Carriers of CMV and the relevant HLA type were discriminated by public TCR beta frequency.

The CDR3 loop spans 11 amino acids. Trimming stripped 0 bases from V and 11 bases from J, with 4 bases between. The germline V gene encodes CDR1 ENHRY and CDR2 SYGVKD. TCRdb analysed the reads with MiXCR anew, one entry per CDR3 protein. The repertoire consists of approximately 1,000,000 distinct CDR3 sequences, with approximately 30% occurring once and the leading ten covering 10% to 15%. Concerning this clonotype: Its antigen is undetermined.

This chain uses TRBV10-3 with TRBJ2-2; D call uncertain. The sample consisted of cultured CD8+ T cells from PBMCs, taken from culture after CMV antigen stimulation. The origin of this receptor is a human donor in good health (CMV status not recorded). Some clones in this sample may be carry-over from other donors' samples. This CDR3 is CAISESTELFF. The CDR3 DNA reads TGTGCCATCAGTGAGTCGACCGAGCTGTTTTTT.